This TCR beta chain originates from a study of blood T cell repertoires in COVID-19. Looking at the study overall: T cells, B-cell-depleted T cells, or PBMCs supplied cDNA or gDNA.

This clone was seen a single time. CDR1 and CDR2 from the germline V gene are MNHEY and SMNVEV (reference sequence). With 5 bases removed from V and 4 bases from J, the gap between germline ends came to 12 bases. The CDR3 sequence is 13 residues long. Libraries were prepared by immunoSEQ multiplex PCR; TCRdb keeps only in-frame clonotypes and omits some of them. The data hold 200,000 to 300,000 clones, with approximately 86% observed a single time. The sequencing sample was made of peripheral blood. The chain is built from TRBV27 and TRBJ2-7; D is perhaps TRBD2 (6 bases). The sequence came from a human donor in a cohort sampled during active COVID-19. CDR3 amino acids: CASSNSGPYEQYF. As DNA, the CDR3 is TGTGCCAGCAGTAACAGCGGGCCTTACGAGCAGTACTTC.